The present TCR beta chain was sequenced within a study of identical twins. CDR3 size: 15 residues. Trimming removed 0 bases at V and 6 bases at J, with 12 bases between. Per the germline V gene, CDR1 is MGHRA and CDR2 is YSYEKL. Via MiXCR, TCRdb re-called the 5' RACE reads, giving one row per CDR3 protein. Here the sample spans under 1 million distinct CDR3 sequences, more than 9% being singletons. In this sample, this clonotype turned up a few times. The sample also formed part of further work on yellow fever vaccine responses in identical twins.

This TCR was recovered from a woman between 18 and 30 years old in good health. The chain links TRBV4-1 to TRBJ2-4, with unresolved D. The sequencing input was PBMCs. DNA for the CDR3: TGCGCCAGCAGCCAAGACGCAGAGATCCTAAACATTCAGTACTTC. It is translated as CASSQDAEILNIQYF.